This paragraph covers one TCR beta chain sequence. The data are from a study of technical replicates of blood from a handful of donors. Measured with immunoSEQ multiplex PCR; TCRdb has only the in-frame clones, and not every one. The sample records about 80,000 clones, around 97% being singletons. Sample: T cells isolated from PBMCs. The sequence was obtained from a human donor in good health.

The CDR3 loop is CAWSVWGLTGELFF. CDR3 DNA sequence: TGTGCCTGGAGTGTATGGGGGCTCACCGGGGAGCTGTTTTTT. J is TRBJ2-2 and V is TRBV30, with D perhaps matching TRBD1 (6 bases). The CDR3 loop spans 14 amino acids. Germline V gene lookup returns CDR1 GTSNPN and CDR2 SVGIG (reference sequence). The ends were cut back, 0 bases at V and 4 bases at J, with 9 bases in the middle.